This T cell receptor (beta chain) was sequenced for a study of T cells in Graves' hyperthyroidism and ophthalmopathy. This clonotype has more than one count but fewer than ten. What it binds is not known. Template material for amplifying TCR beta CDR3 regions consisted of RNA transcripts. When the TCR CDR3 underwent first-round RT-PCR, the HTBI primer set was used. TCRdb called the multiplex PCR reads again in MiXCR, with one record for every CDR3 protein. Of hundreds of thousands of distinct CDR3 sequences listed, around a sixth were seen once; the top ten hold 11% to 15%. From germline, CDR1 is DFQATT and CDR2 SNEGSKA (reference sequence). This CDR3 comprises 14 residues. V gave up 1 base and J gave up 4 bases, with 13 bases separating them. Study-wide points: A model of 13 V-J features distinguished ophthalmopathy from stable hyperthyroidism.

Sequencing was performed on blood. The chain links TRBV20-1 to TRBJ2-5; a possible D gene is TRBD1 (5 bases). This clonotype originated in a woman aged 18-35 years with Graves' hyperthyroidism. The CDR3: CSARVRQIRETQYF. In DNA form, the CDR3 reads TGCAGTGCTAGAGTTAGACAGATCCGAGAGACCCAGTACTTC.